The source of this TCR beta chain is a study of spatial heterogeneity in lung cancer. Study context: Among detected sequences, beta-chain ones consistently exceeded alpha-chain ones in number. Notes on the study in general: Expanded alpha and beta TCR counts within tumors tracked tumor mutation counts.

Time point meaning: sample taken at primary tumor resection. The germline CDR1 and CDR2 sequences are SGHVS and FQNEAQ. The CDR3 loop spans 15 amino acids. The germline V and J ends were trimmed by 4 bases and 0 bases, with 7 bases remaining between them. Each CDR3 protein gets one entry after TCRdb re-called the 5' RACE reads with MiXCR. The sample records about 13,000 distinct CDR3 sequences, 5.5% to 6% being singletons. This clonotype showed up many times. Its target is not known. A library prepared for alpha chains yielded this beta chain as an off-target read; its size is of little meaning. The source of this sequence is a female donor with early-stage non-small cell lung cancer. The genes are TRBV7-8 and TRBJ1-6; D is unresolved. Source: lung tumor tissue, taken at surgery. The CDR3 is CASSSARSYNSPLHF. As DNA, the CDR3 is TGTGCCAGCAGCTCCGCCCGCTCCTATAATTCACCCCTCCACTTT.